This T cell receptor (beta chain) was captured in a study of blood T cell repertoires in COVID-19 (dated by TCRdb to 2020 to 2022). Context from the whole study: Collaborator samples came from the United States, Italy and Spain and covered acute and convalescent phases of COVID-19. A de-identified subject ID, COVID-19 status, age in years and sex were almost always included in the sample metadata. Where HLA class I and class II types were available, the types were taken from metadata supplied by the sample provider, not from assay-based typing. The dataset comprised deeply sampled blood TCRbeta repertoires from subjects exposed to, actively infected with, or recovered from COVID-19. The repertoires were released in a freely available public database meant as a resource for research on the immune response to SARS-CoV-2. The prospective study material was composed of cDNA or gDNA derived from T cells, B-cell-depleted T cells, or PBMCs. Samples were obtained from the ongoing ImmuneRACE study (first 160 participants) and from approximately 1,200 subjects provided by 6 global collaborators.

Study-level results and caveats: Clinical and demographic metadata were provided uncurated, with the amount varying by source and participant.

The CDR3, cysteine through phenylalanine, is 15 amino acids long. The kept DNA is CDR3 alone, 45 bases in frame from the first base. Sequences KGHSH (CDR1) and LQKENI (CDR2) are obtained from the germline V gene. V lost 3 bases and J lost 0 bases; the stretch between them is 12 bases long. Comments on this clone: This receptor's antigen is unknown. Base qualities are missing; no much larger clone stands one base away.

The immunoSEQ Assay, a bias-controlled multiplex PCR, was used to amplify TCRbeta CDR3 regions from genomic DNA. Concerning the study's data processing: The number of nucleated cells in each sample was estimated by amplification of reference gene primers within the assay. Sequence reads were collapsed and filtered to measure the absolute abundance of every unique TCRbeta CDR3 rearrangement. For each sample, productive Simpson clonality was calculated as the square root of Simpson's diversity index across productive rearrangements. The table comes from immuneACCESS by way of TCRdb, which keeps in-frame sequences with V and J called. Part of the clones is missing from these tables; in studies checked, under half for an unresolved V gene and the rest for unknown reasons. From that table come the V and J calls and clone size; the DNA was used to work out D and trimming. In all, the sample holds about 120,000 clones, and about four fifths of those were seen once. In total, the top ten clones hold 17% of the sample.

One collaborating source in Seattle enrolled patients during active infection and followed them longitudinally through the course of disease. Collaborating institutions collected whole blood in K2EDTA tubes following their own protocols. Collaborator samples were shipped for TCRbeta analysis as frozen whole blood, isolated PBMCs, or DNA extracted from either sample type. The receptor chain draws on TRBV18 and TRBJ2-7; the D gene is possibly TRBD1, with 5 bases matching. The sequence was obtained from a man aged 25 to 40 with COVID-19, enrolled during active disease. The sample taken for sequencing was peripheral blood. The DNA sequence is TGTGCCAGCTCACCGTTGGGGCAGAGCTCCTACGAGCAGTACTTC. This gives the protein CASSPLGQSSYEQYF.